The rows below give T cell receptor beta chains drawn from one sample of a study of T cells in Graves' hyperthyroidism and ophthalmopathy. MiXCR, run by TCRdb on the multiplex PCR reads, gives a single entry per CDR3 protein. In the table there are 600,000 to 750,000 distinct CDR3 sequences, approximately 15% of which are singletons. The sequenced sample consisted of blood. Source of these receptors: a man in his fifties with Graves' hyperthyroidism. Both conserved end residues are part of each CDR3. A D gene is named only where the DNA matches it firmly. Only part of the rows carry a size: once, few, many, or a class if the clone is expanded.

j_call v_call d_call clone_size cdr3_aa cdr3_nt
TRBJ1-2 TRBV3-1 NA NA CASSLAGSESYGYTF TGTGCCAGCAGCCTAGCTGGCTCCGAAAGCTATGGCTACACCTTC
TRBJ2-7 TRBV7-8 NA NA CASSLGVTLTYEQYF TGTGCCAGCAGCTTAGGGGTGACGTTGACCTACGAGCAGTACTTC
TRBJ1-1 TRBV4-1 NA few CASSPSDVNTEAFF TGCGCCAGCAGCCCCTCGGACGTGAACACTGAAGCTTTCTTT
TRBJ2-1 TRBV7-3 TRBD1 NA CASSTSGTGDEQFF TGTGCCAGCAGCACGTCCGGGACAGGGGATGAGCAGTTCTTC
TRBJ2-7 TRBV12-3/TRBV12-4 NA many CASSLVYEQYF TGTGCCAGCAGCCTAGTCTACGAGCAGTACTTC
TRBJ2-7 TRBV30 NA NA CAWRVSYEQYF TGTGCCTGGAGGGTCAGCTACGAGCAGTACTTC
TRBJ2-3 TRBV20-1 TRBD2 many CSASIPGRRSTDTQYF TGCAGTGCTAGTATCCCCGGGAGGCGTAGCACAGATACGCAGTATTTT
TRBJ2-1 TRBV28 TRBD1 few CASSRDREHNEQFF TGTGCCAGCAGTCGTGACAGGGAACACAATGAGCAGTTCTTC
TRBJ1-6 TRBV2 NA many CASSVRPSPYNSPLHF TGTGCCAGCAGTGTTCGACCTTCCCCCTATAATTCACCCCTCCACTTT
TRBJ1-2 TRBV3-1 NA NA CASSQDRTASGYTF TGTGCCAGCAGCCAAGATCGGACGGCCTCGGGCTACACCTTC
TRBJ1-1 TRBV14 NA many CASSRGYGDTEAFF TGTGCCAGCAGCCGGGGATATGGGGACACTGAAGCTTTCTTT
TRBJ1-1 TRBV19 TRBD1 NA CASTVTGENTEAFF TGTGCCAGTACCGTGACAGGGGAAAACACTGAAGCTTTCTTT
TRBJ2-7 TRBV19 NA NA CASSIGRGKYEQYF TGTGCCAGTAGTATCGGCAGGGGAAAGTACGAGCAGTACTTC
TRBJ1-2 TRBV12-3/TRBV12-4 TRBD1 many CASSFGTGGSTSYGYTF TGTGCCAGCAGTTTTGGGACAGGGGGATCGACTAGCTATGGCTACACCTTC
TRBJ1-1 TRBV3-1 NA few CASSQDFRNTEAFF TGTGCCAGCAGCCAAGATTTTCGGAACACTGAAGCTTTCTTT
TRBJ2-3 TRBV15 TRBD1 few CATSRQTGGRGTDTQYF TGTGCCACCAGCAGACAGACAGGGGGCAGGGGTACAGATACGCAGTATTTT
TRBJ2-3 TRBV19 NA NA CASSIGAGTDTQYF TGTGCCAGTAGTATAGGAGCGGGCACAGATACGCAGTATTTT
TRBJ2-3 TRBV11-3 NA many CASSLGGAGGDTQYF TGTGCCAGCAGCTTAGGAGGGGCCGGTGGAGATACGCAGTATTTT
TRBJ2-7 TRBV29-1 NA few CSVFLVTGARDEQYF TGCAGCGTTTTTCTAGTGACAGGCGCCCGGGACGAGCAGTACTTC
TRBJ2-5 TRBV6-1 TRBD1 NA CASSPRTGDYLREAQYF TGTGCCAGCAGTCCCCGGACAGGGGATTACTTAAGAGAGGCCCAGTACTTC
TRBJ2-1 TRBV27 NA many CASSFSHPAYNEQFF TGTGCCAGCAGTTTTAGCCACCCCGCCTACAATGAGCAGTTCTTC
TRBJ2-3 TRBV20-1 TRBD2 once CSAWGGAGTFTDTQYF TGCAGTGCTTGGGGAGGGGCAGGAACATTCACAGATACGCAGTATTTT
TRBJ2-1 TRBV20-1 NA many CSARSEGGHSYNEQFF TGCAGTGCTAGATCGGAGGGAGGCCACTCCTACAATGAGCAGTTCTTC
TRBJ2-5 TRBV6-4 NA few CASSDLAGRVGPETQYF TGTGCCAGCAGCGACCTCGCCGGCAGGGTGGGCCCAGAGACCCAGTACTTC
TRBJ2-6 TRBV29-1 NA NA CSVGSGRGGRGGANVLTF TGCAGCGTTGGCTCGGGCAGGGGGGGCAGGGGGGGGGCCAACGTCCTGACTTTC
TRBJ2-7 TRBV20-1 TRBD2 NA CSATSGLAGDTEQYF TGCAGTGCTACCTCGGGACTAGCGGGAGACACCGAGCAGTACTTC
TRBJ2-4 TRBV2 TRBD2 many CASSAGGAKNIQYF TGTGCCAGCAGTGCGGGGGGGGCCAAAAACATTCAGTACTTC
TRBJ2-1 TRBV20-1 TRBD2 few CSARDRLAAFLGEQFF TGCAGTGCTAGAGATCGCCTAGCGGCCTTCTTGGGGGAGCAGTTCTTC
TRBJ1-2 TRBV19 NA NA CASTELGTNYGYTF TGTGCCAGTACGGAACTGGGCACTAACTATGGCTACACCTTC
TRBJ1-1 TRBV19 NA NA CASSIARLSVNTEAFF TGTGCCAGTAGTATAGCGAGACTAAGTGTGAACACTGAAGCTTTCTTT
TRBJ2-1 TRBV7-9 TRBD1 few CASSQPTGPSYNEQFF TGTGCCAGCAGCCAACCGACAGGGCCCTCCTACAATGAGCAGTTCTTC
TRBJ2-2 TRBV24-1 TRBD2 many CATSDSRGEFYTGELFF TGTGCCACCAGTGATTCCCGGGGGGAGTTTTACACCGGGGAGCTGTTTTTT
TRBJ1-1 TRBV20-1 NA few CSARPTNTEAFF TGCAGTGCTAGACCGACGAACACTGAAGCTTTCTTT
TRBJ1-2 TRBV6-1 TRBD1 many CATKGTGAIYGYTF TGTGCCACCAAGGGGACAGGGGCTATCTATGGCTACACCTTC
TRBJ1-6 TRBV20-1 TRBD1 few CSATLRTGGNSPLHF TGCAGTGCTACCCTCCGGACAGGGGGAAATTCACCCCTCCACTTT
TRBJ2-7 TRBV19 NA NA CASSISSGSTYEQYF TGTGCCAGTAGTATATCTTCCGGGAGCACCTACGAGCAGTACTTC
TRBJ1-6 TRBV27 TRBD1 many CASSSGGSSYNSPLHF TGTGCCAGCAGTTCAGGGGGGAGCTCCTATAATTCACCCCTCCACTTT
TRBJ2-1 TRBV7-2 NA many CASSLAPGREQFF TGTGCCAGCAGCTTAGCTCCCGGCCGTGAGCAGTTCTTC
TRBJ1-4 TRBV10-3 NA many CAISESKEKLFF TGTGCCATCAGTGAGTCGAAAGAAAAACTGTTTTTT
TRBJ2-3 TRBV24-1 TRBD2 many CATSDLGTSGTDTQYF TGTGCCACCAGTGATTTGGGGACTAGCGGCACAGATACGCAGTATTTT
TRBJ2-5 TRBV3-1 TRBD2 many CASSASGRAETQYF TGTGCCAGCAGCGCTAGCGGGAGGGCTGAGACCCAGTACTTC
TRBJ1-1 TRBV12-3/TRBV12-4 NA many CASSPGPAWTEAFF TGTGCCAGCAGTCCAGGGCCGGCGTGGACTGAAGCTTTCTTT
TRBJ2-1 TRBV6-5 NA NA CASSYSGGEPYNEQFF TGTGCCAGCAGTTACTCAGGGGGGGAGCCCTACAATGAGCAGTTCTTC
TRBJ2-5 TRBV4-1 NA once CASSPPGASETQYF TGCGCCAGCAGCCCTCCGGGGGCCAGCGAGACCCAGTACTTC
TRBJ1-1 TRBV20-1 TRBD1 few CSARGGTGMNTEAFF TGCAGTGCTAGAGGGGGGACAGGGATGAACACTGAAGCTTTCTTT